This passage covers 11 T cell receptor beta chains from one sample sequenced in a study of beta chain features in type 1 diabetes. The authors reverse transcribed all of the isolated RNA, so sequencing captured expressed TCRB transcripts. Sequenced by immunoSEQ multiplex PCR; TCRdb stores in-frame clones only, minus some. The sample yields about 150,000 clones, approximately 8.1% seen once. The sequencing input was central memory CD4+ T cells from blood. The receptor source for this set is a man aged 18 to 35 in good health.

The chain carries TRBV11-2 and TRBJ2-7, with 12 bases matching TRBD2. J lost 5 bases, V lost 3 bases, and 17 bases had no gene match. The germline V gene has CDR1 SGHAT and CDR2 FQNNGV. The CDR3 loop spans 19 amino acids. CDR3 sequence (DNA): TGTGCCAGCAGCTTCACGACTAGCGGGAGTTCGGGTTCCACCCACGAGCAGTACTTC. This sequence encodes CASSFTTSGSSGSTHEQYF.

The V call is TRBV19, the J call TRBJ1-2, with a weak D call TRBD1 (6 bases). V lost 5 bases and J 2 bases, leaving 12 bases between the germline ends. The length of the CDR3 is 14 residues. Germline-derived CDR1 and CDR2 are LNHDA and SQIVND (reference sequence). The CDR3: CASSLRQGNYGYTF. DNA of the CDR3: TGTGCCAGTAGTCTCCGGCAGGGGAACTATGGCTACACCTTC.

The CDR3 region is CASSPLRGAGQPQHF. The DNA for the CDR3 is TGTGCCAGCAGTCCCCTGCGGGGAGCCGGCCAGCCCCAGCATTTT. The V call is TRBV6-5, the J call TRBJ1-5; no firm D call. Trimming removed 5 bases at V and 7 bases at J, with 18 bases between. This CDR3 spans 15 amino acids. Germline CDR1 reads MNHEY; CDR2 reads SVGAGI.

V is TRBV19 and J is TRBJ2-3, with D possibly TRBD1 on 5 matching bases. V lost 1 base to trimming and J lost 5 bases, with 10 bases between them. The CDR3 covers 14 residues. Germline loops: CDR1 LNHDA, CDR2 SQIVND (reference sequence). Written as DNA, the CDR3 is TGTGCCAGTAGTATAGCCAGGGTGGAAGATACGCAGTATTTT. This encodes CASSIARVEDTQYF.

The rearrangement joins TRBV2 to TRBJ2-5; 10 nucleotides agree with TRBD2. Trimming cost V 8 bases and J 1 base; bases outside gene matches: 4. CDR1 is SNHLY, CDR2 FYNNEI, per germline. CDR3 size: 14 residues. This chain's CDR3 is CASCGTSAQETQYF. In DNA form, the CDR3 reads TGTGCCAGCTGCGGGACTAGCGCCCAAGAGACCCAGTACTTC.

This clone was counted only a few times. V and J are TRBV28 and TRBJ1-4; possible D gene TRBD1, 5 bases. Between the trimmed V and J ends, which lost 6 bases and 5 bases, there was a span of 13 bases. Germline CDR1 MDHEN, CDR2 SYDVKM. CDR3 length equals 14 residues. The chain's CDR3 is CASREQAKNEKLFF. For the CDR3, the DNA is TGTGCCAGCAGGGAACAGGCGAAGAATGAAAAACTGTTTTTT.

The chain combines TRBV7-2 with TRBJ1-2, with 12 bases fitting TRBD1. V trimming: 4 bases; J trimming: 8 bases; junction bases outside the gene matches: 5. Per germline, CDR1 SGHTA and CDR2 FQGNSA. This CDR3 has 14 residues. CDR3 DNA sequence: TGTGCCAGCAGCTCGGGACAGGGGGCGAGAGGCTACACCTTC. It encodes CASSSGQGARGYTF.

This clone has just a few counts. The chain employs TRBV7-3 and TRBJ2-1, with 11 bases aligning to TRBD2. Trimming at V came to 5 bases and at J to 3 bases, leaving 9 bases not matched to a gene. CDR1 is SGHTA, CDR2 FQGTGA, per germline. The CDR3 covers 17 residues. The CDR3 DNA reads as TGTGCCAGCAGCGGGAGGGTAGCGGGAGGGTTCTACAATGAGCAGTTCTTC. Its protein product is CASSGRVAGGFYNEQFF.

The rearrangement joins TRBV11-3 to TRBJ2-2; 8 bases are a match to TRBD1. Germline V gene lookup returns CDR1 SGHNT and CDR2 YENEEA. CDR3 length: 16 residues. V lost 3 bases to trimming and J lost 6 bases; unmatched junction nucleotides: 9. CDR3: CASSLRQGLYSGELFF. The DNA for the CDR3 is TGTGCCAGCAGCTTGAGACAGGGGTTGTATTCCGGGGAGCTGTTTTTT.

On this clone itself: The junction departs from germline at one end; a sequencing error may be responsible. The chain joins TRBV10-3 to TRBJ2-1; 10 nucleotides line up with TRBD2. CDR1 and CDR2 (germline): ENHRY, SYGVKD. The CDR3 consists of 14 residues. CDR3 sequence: CASSERGGYNEQFF. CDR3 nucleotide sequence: TGTGCCAGCAGTGAGCGGGGGGGTTACAATGAGCAGTTCTTC.

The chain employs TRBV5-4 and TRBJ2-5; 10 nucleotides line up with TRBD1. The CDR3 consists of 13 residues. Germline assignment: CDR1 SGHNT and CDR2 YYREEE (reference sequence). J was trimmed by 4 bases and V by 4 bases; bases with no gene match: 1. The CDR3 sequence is CASSGQGGETQYF. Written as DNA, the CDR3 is TGTGCCAGCAGCGGACAGGGGGGAGAGACCCAGTACTTC.